This is a list of T cell receptor beta chains from one sample in a study of shared clonotypes between healthy human individuals. Sequencing used immunoSEQ multiplex PCR; TCRdb keeps in-frame clones, though not all of them. This sample has about 2.1 million clones, with roughly 95% found just once. Sequenced sample: naive CD8+ T cells from PBMCs. The source of these receptors is a man aged 18 to 29 in good health. Some clones in this sample may be carry-over from other donors' samples. Each CDR3 is given without its conserved first and last residue.

v_call cdr3_aa
TRBV7-9 ASSLGLRGYT
TRBV7-7 ASSLVRDNEQF
TRBV27 ASSWGARAKNIQY
TRBV6-5 ASSLTGPGRAF
TRBV10-3 AISDLGTDQETQY
TRBV28 ASSYQVNTIY
TRBV25-1 ASSEVGNYGYT
TRBV6-1 ASSELRLAGDGEQF
TRBV7-9 ASSPSWDGGIYEQY
TRBV7-7 ASSLGREGPNEQF
TRBV15 ATSRGLAGVYNEQF
TRBV9 ASSVFSGDVNEQF
TRBV7-9 ASSPTGSNYGYT
TRBV7-9 ASSFGGLRANEKLF
TRBV28 ASSFRTADEAF
TRBV5-6 ASGRGTEAF
TRBV13 ASMGTSVNTGELF
TRBV5-1 ASSPSVGGEQY
TRBV7-3 ASSGSGSVRETQY
TRBV13 ASSLLYAGDYEQY
TRBV30 AWSVWDSYGYT
TRBV29-1 SVGAGTYEQY
TRBV27 ASSPYREDTEAF
TRBV5-6 ASSLDGQGLHYGYT
TRBV4-3 ASSQDVGVASGSFTYNEQF
TRBV9 ASSTDRGYEQY
TRBV4-1 ASSQLAFSGNTIY
TRBV6-1 ATVTTDTQY
TRBV5-1 ASSLTGRQETQY
TRBV4-1 ASSQARGGRQGMNTEAF
TRBV27 ASSSKNTGLNQPQH
TRBV5-1 ASSSGGYEQY
TRBV19 ASSGRTPDTQY
TRBV4-1 ASSQEEGSGNTIY
TRBV28 ASSLTGTNTEAF
TRBV27 ASSLRQAQETQY
TRBV7-3 ASSLLRTRNTGELF
TRBV9 ASSVGGTRDYGYT
TRBV5-6 ASSLPGSYETQY
TRBV19 ASSFRTSGSGNEQF
TRBV7-9 ASSLILGVGEQY
TRBV4-3 ASSPGIWSTQF
TRBV6-5 ASSYSAINEQF
TRBV11-1 ASSFEQIPSSYNEQF
TRBV5-1 ASSLEARDILNTEAF
TRBV6-5 ASSWGTGNTEAF
TRBV7-6 ASSLGTQAGELF
TRBV7-3 ASSATSGTSAYEQY